This T cell receptor beta chain was recovered during a study of human T cells and chemical hapten exposure. Time point of the sample: patch test 3, about 24 weeks after DPC sensitization. As to treatment: therapeutic diphenylcyclopropenone sensitization with weekly scalp DPC. Study results and limitations: TCRs at a frequency above 1 in 1000 stayed unchanged with DPC sensitization.

The study used a library that attached unique molecular identifiers to individual cDNA molecules. One entry per CDR3 protein, called by TCRdb with MiXCR from the RACE reads. The profile shows about 76,000 distinct CDR3 sequences, over 10% of them singletons. With respect to this clonotype: The antigen remains undetermined.

Specimen: whole blood, collected in connection with sensitization to the hapten diphenylcyclopropenone (DPC). This TCR derives from a woman aged 50 to 60 with alopecia areata. Some clones in this sample may be carry-over from other donors' samples.

The CDR3 sequence is CASSYSKGNLRRGYGYTF. The CDR3 DNA reads as TGTGCCAGCAGTTACTCGAAGGGCAACCTTAGGAGGGGATATGGCTACACCTTC. The chain couples TRBV6-6 to TRBJ1-2, with TRBD1 as a possible D gene (5 bases). The germline gives CDR1 MNHNY, CDR2 SVGAGI (reference sequence). CDR3 length: 18 residues. Trimming removed 0 bases at V and 5 bases at J, with 22 bases between.